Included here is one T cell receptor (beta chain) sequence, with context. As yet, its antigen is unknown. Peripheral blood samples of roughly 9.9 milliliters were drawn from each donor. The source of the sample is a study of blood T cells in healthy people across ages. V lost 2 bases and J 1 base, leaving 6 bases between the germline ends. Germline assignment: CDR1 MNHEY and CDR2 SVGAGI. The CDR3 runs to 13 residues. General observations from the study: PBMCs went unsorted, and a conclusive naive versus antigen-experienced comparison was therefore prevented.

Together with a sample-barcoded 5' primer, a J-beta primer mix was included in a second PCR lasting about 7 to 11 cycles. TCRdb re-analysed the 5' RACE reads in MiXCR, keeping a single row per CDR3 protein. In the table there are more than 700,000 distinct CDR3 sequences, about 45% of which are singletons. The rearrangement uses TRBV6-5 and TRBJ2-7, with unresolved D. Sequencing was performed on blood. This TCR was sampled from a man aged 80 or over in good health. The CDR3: CASSYHQSYEQYF. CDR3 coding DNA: TGTGCCAGCAGTTACCACCAGTCCTACGAGCAGTACTTC.